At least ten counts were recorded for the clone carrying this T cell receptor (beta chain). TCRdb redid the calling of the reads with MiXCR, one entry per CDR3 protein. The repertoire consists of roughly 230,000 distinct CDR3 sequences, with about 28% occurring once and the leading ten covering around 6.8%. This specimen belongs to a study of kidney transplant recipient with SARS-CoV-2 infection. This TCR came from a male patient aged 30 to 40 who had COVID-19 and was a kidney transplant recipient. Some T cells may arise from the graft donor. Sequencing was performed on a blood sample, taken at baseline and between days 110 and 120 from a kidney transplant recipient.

CDR3 nucleotide sequence: TGTGCCACCAGCTCTTCAAAAAGGTGTGGAAAGACCTATGGCTACACCTTC. Protein product: CATSSSKRCGKTYGYTF. The chain couples TRBV15 to TRBJ1-2, with unresolved D. From germline, CDR1 is LNHNV and CDR2 YYDKDF (reference sequence). The length of the CDR3 is 17 residues. Trimming pared 5 bases from V and 4 bases from J, leaving 23 bases between.